The 31 T cell receptor beta chains given below trace back to one sample, sequenced in a study of blood T cell repertoires in COVID-19. Assay: immunoSEQ multiplex PCR; the TCRdb copy retains only in-frame clones and omits some. This sample has approximately 90,000 clones, with roughly 78% found just once. The sequencing input was peripheral blood. Receptor source: an elderly woman with acute or convalescent COVID-19.

CDR3 amino acids: CASSKVEGGQGHPHWENIQYF. CDR3 DNA sequence: TGTGCCAGCAGCAAAGTAGAAGGGGGACAGGGCCACCCCCACTGGGAAAACATTCAGTACTTC. J is TRBJ2-4 and V is TRBV21-1; TRBD1 is the table's D call, not checked against the DNA. TRBV21-1 is reported as a pseudogene. The CDR3 length is 21 residues.

CDR3 nucleotides: TGTGCCAGCAGTCAGGGGGCGTTAGGCTACACCTTC. Amino acids: CASSQGALGYTF. This sequence joins TRBV28 and TRBJ1-2, with TRBD1 identical over 8 bases. Looked up from germline, CDR1 is MDHEN and CDR2 is SYDVKM. The CDR3 totals 12 residues. V lost 5 bases and J lost 8; bases outside the gene matches: 4.

The CDR3 DNA sequence: TGTGCCAGCAGTGAAAACAGGGCCAAAAACATTCAGTACTTC. Amino acids: CASSENRAKNIQYF. The J gene is TRBJ2-4, the V gene TRBV6-1; tentative D call: TRBD1 (5 bases). Germline CDR1 MNHNS, CDR2 SASEGT. This CDR3 is built from 14 residues. Trimming took 2 bases from V and 1 from J, leaving 6 bases between them.

This chain uses TRBV7-9 with TRBJ2-1, with 9 bases that match TRBD2. Germline values: CDR1 SEHNR, CDR2 FQNEAQ (reference sequence). After removal of 3 bases from V and 0 bases from J, the junction contained 6 bases not matched to a gene. The CDR3 sequence is 17 residues long. CDR3 amino acids: CASSFGTSQSSYNEQFF. For the CDR3, the DNA is TGTGCCAGCAGCTTTGGGACTAGCCAGAGCTCCTACAATGAGCAGTTCTTC.

The table lists this clone with a count of one. The J gene is TRBJ1-6, the V gene TRBV7-6; perhaps TRBD1 as D (5 bases). This CDR3 is built from 18 residues. The germline V gene encodes CDR1 SGHVS and CDR2 FNYEAQ. The V gene lost 1 base and the J gene lost 0 bases, with 13 bases spanning the gap. The CDR3 protein is CASSLGQPHSSYNSPLHF. The CDR3 coding sequence is TGTGCCAGCAGCTTAGGACAGCCGCATAGCTCCTATAATTCACCCCTCCACTTT.

The gene calls are TRBV3-1 (or the pseudogene TRBV3-2) and TRBJ2-5; 11 bases map to TRBD2. The CDR3 has 15 residues. The germline V gene encodes CDR1 LGHDT and CDR2 YNNKEL (reference sequence). V gave up 3 bases and J gave up 10 bases; unmatched junction bases: 10. DNA for the CDR3: TGTGCCAGCAGCCAGGAGACTAGCGGGGACCTGGACCAGTACTTC. Its translation: CASSQETSGDLDQYF.

The chain recombines TRBV5-1 with TRBJ2-6, with 7 bases that match TRBD2. Germline assignment: CDR1 SGHRS and CDR2 YFSETQ. The CDR3 covers 16 residues. Losses at the gene ends were 0 bases for V and 1 base for J; bases not matched to a gene: 1. CDR3 DNA sequence: TGCGCCAGCAGCTTGGGCGGGGGTTCTGGGGCCAACGTCCTGACTTTC. Translation: CASSLGGGSGANVLTF.

This rearrangement joins TRBV7-9 to TRBJ1-2, with a possible D match to TRBD1 (6 bases). CDR1 and CDR2 (germline): SEHNR, FQNEAQ (reference sequence). This CDR3 has 14 residues. The V gene lost 2 bases and the J gene lost 4 bases, with 11 bases spanning the gap. Written as DNA, the CDR3 is TGTGCCAGCAGCTTACAGGGGATCTCCTATGGCTACACCTTC. It is translated as CASSLQGISYGYTF. Looking up the rest from reference TRBV7-9 and TRBJ1-2 gives the full variable domain: DTGVSQNPRHKITKRGQNVTFRCDPISEHNRLYWYRQTLGQGPEFLTYFQNEAQLEKSRLLSDRFSAERPKGSFSTLEIQRTEQGDSAMYLCASSLQGISYGYTFGSGTRLTVV.

This chain joins TRBV4-3 and TRBJ1-4; D unresolved. V gave up 0 bases and J gave up 8 bases, with 10 bases separating them. The CDR3 covers 14 residues. In germline, CDR1 is LGHNA, CDR2 YSLEER. The CDR3 DNA sequence: TGCGCCAGCAGCCAAGAGGTACAGAAGGAAAAACTGTTTTTT. Its protein product is CASSQEVQKEKLFF.

This chain joins TRBV3-1 (or the pseudogene TRBV3-2) and TRBJ1-1, with unresolved D. With 4 bases removed from V and 0 bases from J, the gap between germline ends came to 6 bases. This CDR3 comprises 13 residues. Germline CDR1 reads LGHDT; CDR2 reads YNNKEL (reference sequence). The CDR3 region is CASSLPMNTEAFF. The CDR3 region has the DNA TGTGCCAGCAGCCTCCCAATGAACACTGAAGCTTTCTTT.

The chain joins TRBV7-9 to TRBJ1-5; D may be TRBD1 (6 bases). The CDR3 has 13 amino acids. With 5 bases removed from V and 5 bases from J, the gap between germline ends came to 10 bases. Per germline, CDR1 SEHNR and CDR2 FQNEAQ (reference sequence). CDR3 region: CASSPQGHQPQHF. The CDR3 region has the DNA TGTGCCAGCAGCCCCCAGGGGCATCAGCCCCAGCATTTT.

In its sample, this clone was seen a few times. The J gene is TRBJ1-2, the V gene TRBV28; TRBD1 might be the D (5 bases). Between the trimmed V and J ends, which lost 7 bases and 3 bases, there was a span of 12 bases. The CDR3 extends over 13 amino acids. The germline CDR1 and CDR2 sequences are MDHEN and SYDVKM. The CDR3, as DNA: TGTGCCAGCATCAGGGAAGGGTACTATGGCTACACCTTC. Its translation: CASIREGYYGYTF.

This clone was counted many times. The chain carries TRBV2 and TRBJ1-1; D possibly corresponds to TRBD1 (5 bases). Looked up from germline, CDR1 is SNHLY and CDR2 is FYNNEI. Trimming removed 7 bases at V and 4 bases at J, with 19 bases between. The CDR3 has 15 residues. CDR3 in DNA: TGTGCCAGCATGAAAGGGCGCAGGGCCCTCACTGAAGCTTTCTTT. Translating it yields CASMKGRRALTEAFF.

This CDR3 reads CASSGSGNLKSTDTQYF. The CDR3 DNA is TGTGCCAGCAGTGGTTCAGGCAACTTAAAAAGCACAGATACGCAGTATTTT. The V gene is TRBV2, the J gene TRBJ2-3; D remains ambiguous. V was pared by 4 bases and J by 0 bases, with 17 bases between. Looked up from germline, CDR1 is SNHLY and CDR2 is FYNNEI. The CDR3 extends over 17 amino acids.

This chain links TRBV18 with TRBJ2-7; D is unclear. The germline V gene encodes CDR1 KGHSH and CDR2 LQKENI. Trimming stripped 6 bases from V and 5 bases from J, with 14 bases between. This CDR3 comprises 13 residues. This chain's CDR3 is CASSPAVADEQYF. DNA of the CDR3: TGTGCCAGCTCGCCGGCGGTCGCGGACGAGCAGTACTTC.

J is TRBJ2-5 and V is TRBV19, with 7 bases matching TRBD1. V trimming: 3 bases; J trimming: 2 bases; junction bases outside the gene matches: 6. The CDR3 extends over 15 amino acids. Germline-derived CDR1 and CDR2 are LNHDA and SQIVND (reference sequence). The CDR3 DNA follows: TGTGCCAGTAGTATCGACAGGGCAAGGCAAGAGACCCAGTACTTC. It translates to CASSIDRARQETQYF.

A note on this clone: One junction end disagrees with the germline gene, perhaps due to a read error. The gene calls are TRBV18 and TRBJ2-3; 14 bases align to TRBD2. The CDR3 consists of 15 residues. CDR1 is KGHSH and CDR2 is LQKENI in the germline V gene. In DNA form, the CDR3 reads TGTGCCAGCTCACGGGGGACTAGCGGGGGCCCGGCGCAATATTTT. Amino acid sequence: CASSRGTSGGPAQYF.

This chain joins TRBV18 and TRBJ2-5; D is ambiguous. Germline assignment: CDR1 KGHSH and CDR2 LQKENI. The CDR3 has 18 amino acids. Trimming shortened V by 3 bases and J by 1 base, and 21 bases separated the two germline ends. CDR3 bases: TGTGCCAGCTCACCCTTAAGTCTGGCGACGTGGAGCCAAGAGACCCAGTACTTC. Amino acids: CASSPLSLATWSQETQYF.

This rearrangement joins TRBV6-6 to TRBJ2-3, with D maybe TRBD2 (6 bases). Trimming cost V 6 bases and J 2 bases, with 15 bases left between them. The CDR3 is made up of 15 amino acids. Germline V gene sequence: CDR1 MNHNY, CDR2 SVGAGI (reference sequence). The CDR3 DNA reads TGTGCCAGCAGCAGAACTAGCTCTCCCACAGATACGCAGTATTTT. Encoded protein: CASSRTSSPTDTQYF.

The V gene is TRBV11-2, the J gene TRBJ2-7; TRBD1 aligns across 8 bases. The CDR3 consists of 16 residues. The germline CDR1 and CDR2 sequences are SGHAT and FQNNGV. With 6 bases clipped from V and 6 bases from J, the junction kept 16 bases outside the gene matches. The CDR3 DNA reads as TGTGCCAGCAGTCCTAGGGCGCAGGGGGCGCAAGGCGAGCAGTACTTC. Amino acids: CASSPRAQGAQGEQYF.

This chain joins TRBV27 and TRBJ2-1, with 8 bases matching TRBD2. The J segment lost 4 bases and the V segment lost 6 bases, leaving 8 bases of the junction unmatched. The CDR3 sequence is 15 residues long. Germline CDR1 reads MNHEY; CDR2 reads SMNVEV (reference sequence). The CDR3: CASSLLLAGYNEQFF. CDR3 bases: TGTGCCAGCAGCCTATTATTAGCGGGGTACAATGAGCAGTTCTTC.

This sequence joins TRBV29-1 and TRBJ1-2; tentatively, D is TRBD1 (6 bases). The CDR3 is 12 residues long. V was trimmed by 3 bases and J by 7 bases, leaving 12 bases between them. Germline CDR1 reads SQVTM; CDR2 reads ANQGSEA. The CDR3 is CSVEVGASGYTF. The CDR3 coding sequence is TGCAGCGTTGAGGTGGGGGCCAGTGGCTACACCTTC.

V is TRBV7-2 and J is TRBJ2-1; 8 bases line up with TRBD2. This CDR3 has 14 residues. Germline-derived CDR1 and CDR2 are SGHTA and FQGNSA. J was trimmed by 7 bases and V by 6 bases; bases with no gene match: 8. CDR3 residues: CASRSSGTRNEQFF. CDR3 coding DNA: TGTGCCAGCAGGTCATCCGGGACTAGGAATGAGCAGTTCTTC.

This sequence joins TRBV7-9 and TRBJ1-4; a possible D gene is TRBD1 (6 bases). The V gene lost 4 bases and the J gene lost 8 bases, with 8 bases spanning the gap. The germline V gene has CDR1 SEHNR and CDR2 FQNEAQ (reference sequence). The CDR3 totals 12 residues. CDR3 nucleotides: TGTGCCAGCAGCTACAGGGACGAAAAACTGTTTTTT. The encoded protein is CASSYRDEKLFF.

This clone was seen a handful of times. This chain joins TRBV2 and TRBJ1-5; 7 nucleotides match TRBD1. The germline V gene encodes CDR1 SNHLY and CDR2 FYNNEI. The CDR3 is 14 amino acids. V trimming: 5 bases; J trimming: 7 bases; junction bases outside the gene matches: 8. This chain's CDR3 is CASSPDRQGQPQHF. The DNA for the CDR3 is TGTGCCAGCAGTCCGGACAGGCAGGGCCAGCCCCAGCATTTT. The entire variable domain, with the rest obtained from reference TRBV2 and TRBJ1-5, is as follows: EPEVTQTPSHQVTQMGQEVILRCVPISNHLYFYWYRQILGQKVEFLVSFYNNEISEKSEIFDDQFSVERPDGSNFTLKIRSTKLEDSAMYFCASSPDRQGQPQHFGDGTRLSIL.

This clone was seen a handful of times. This chain uses TRBV12-3 or TRBV12-4 with TRBJ2-1; tentatively, D is TRBD2 (6 bases). The CDR3 runs 12 residues. Trimming left V 4 bases short and J 10 bases short, with 11 bases between. Here the CDR3 DNA reads TGTGCCAGCAGTTGGAGGGGAGTGGAGCAGTTCTTC. This codes for CASSWRGVEQFF.

The chain carries TRBV19 and TRBJ1-2; D ambiguous. The CDR3 sequence is 14 residues long. V lost 3 bases and J 0 bases, leaving 8 bases between the germline ends. The germline CDR1 and CDR2 sequences are LNHDA and SQIVND (reference sequence). CDR3 DNA: TGTGCCAGTAGTATTTTGACAACTAACTATGGCTACACCTTC. Amino acids: CASSILTTNYGYTF. Based on the CDR3 plus reference TRBV19 and TRBJ1-2, the full variable domain is DGGITQSPKYLFRKEGQNVTLSCEQNLNHDAMYWYRQDPGQGLRLIYYSQIVNDFQKGDIAEGYSVSREKKESFPLTVTSAQKNPTAFYLCASSILTTNYGYTFGSGTRLTVV.

The chain has TRBV6-2 or TRBV6-3 and TRBJ2-5; tentative D call: TRBD1 (5 bases). Per germline, CDR1 MNHEY and CDR2 SVGEGT. Trimming pared 3 bases from V and 3 bases from J, leaving 11 bases between. The CDR3 consists of 14 residues. This CDR3 reads CASSYVFREETQYF. The DNA of the CDR3 is TGTGCCAGCAGTTATGTTTTCAGGGAAGAGACCCAGTACTTC.

The chain combines TRBV5-4 with TRBJ2-7; D is unclear. The CDR3 runs to 15 residues. CDR1 is SGHNT and CDR2 is YYREEE in the germline V gene (reference sequence). V was pared by 0 bases and J by 0 bases, with 10 bases between. The CDR3 loop is CASSLVGQSSYEQYF. The CDR3 DNA reads as TGTGCCAGCAGCTTGGTGGGCCAGAGCTCCTACGAGCAGTACTTC.

The chain employs TRBV19 and TRBJ1-2, with unresolved D. The CDR3 length is 18 residues. With 6 bases removed from V and 0 bases from J, the gap between germline ends came to 23 bases. Germline lookup yields CDR1 LNHDA and CDR2 SQIVND (reference sequence). CDR3 nucleotide sequence: TGTGCCAGTAGCCAAAGAAACGATCCAGGTCCTACTAACTATGGCTACACCTTC. Its translation is CASSQRNDPGPTNYGYTF.

V and J are TRBV6-5 and TRBJ2-7, with 8 bases fitting TRBD2. The CDR3 contains 14 residues. Germline assignment: CDR1 MNHEY and CDR2 SVGAGI. J was trimmed by 0 bases and V by 11 bases; bases with no gene match: 9. This chain's CDR3 is CASTRGGSSYEQYF. CDR3 sequence (DNA): TGTGCCTCGACTCGCGGGGGGAGCTCCTACGAGCAGTACTTC.